The 27 T cell receptor beta chains presented below share a single source sample, sequenced in a study of patients and donors after allogeneic stem cell transplantation. From the RT-PCR reads, TCRdb called clonotypes with MiXCR, one entry per CDR3 protein. Here the sample spans about a million distinct CDR3 sequences, roughly 17% being singletons. The sequenced sample was blood, either unsorted or a sorted T cell fraction (not recorded which). All receptors derive from a human donor who was either an allogeneic HSCT recipient or a stem cell or donor lymphocyte infusion donor (not recorded which). It is not recorded whose cells these are; they may come from a transplant donor.

V gene TRBV14 combines with J gene TRBJ1-2; D may be TRBD1 (5 bases). This CDR3 contains 14 residues. The V gene's germline CDR1 is SGHDN and CDR2 FVKESK. Trimming removed 6 bases from V and 5 bases from J, with 16 bases in between. In DNA form, the CDR3 reads TGTGCCAGCAGTCCCGCAGGGACTGGGTATGGCTACACCTTC. It specifies CASSPAGTGYGYTF.

In this sample, this clonotype turned up once. This chain uses TRBV12-3 or TRBV12-4 with TRBJ2-3, with D perhaps matching TRBD1 or TRBD2 (8 bases each). This CDR3 has 19 amino acids. Trimming shortened V by 5 bases and J by 1 base, and 25 bases separated the two germline ends. The CDR3 nucleotides are TGTGCCAGCAGTCTCAGGGGGCGGGGGGTAGGCTATCGCACAGATACGCAGTATTTT. It is translated as CASSLRGRGVGYRTDTQYF.

The J gene is TRBJ2-7, the V gene TRBV5-1, with 9 bases matching TRBD2. Germline CDR1 and CDR2: SGHRS and YFSETQ. The CDR3 sequence is 13 residues long. V shed 5 bases and J 2 bases; nucleotides not matched to a gene: 2. CDR3 sequence reads: CASRRLAAYEQYF. The CDR3 DNA reads as TGCGCCAGCAGACGACTAGCGGCCTACGAGCAGTACTTC.

The chain employs TRBV3-1 and TRBJ2-1; TRBD2 matches 10 bases. Trimming took 2 bases from V and 5 from J; bases not matched to a gene: 3. Looked up from germline, CDR1 is LGHDT and CDR2 is YNNKEL (reference sequence). The CDR3 is 15 amino acids. CDR3 DNA: TGTGCCAGCAGCCAACTAGCGGGAGAGAACAATGAGCAGTTCTTC. Protein product: CASSQLAGENNEQFF.

This chain uses TRBV5-1 with TRBJ2-1; perhaps TRBD1 as D (5 bases). CDR3 size: 13 residues. V was pared by 4 bases and J by 6 bases, with 11 bases between. Looked up from germline, CDR1 is SGHRS and CDR2 is YFSETQ. The CDR3 coding sequence is TGCGCCAGCAGCGTATCACAGGTCAATGAGCAGTTCTTC. It codes for CASSVSQVNEQFF.

The DNA of the CDR3 is TGTGCCATCAGTGAACGGGGTTCAGATACGCAGTATTTT. Amino acids: CAISERGSDTQYF. The genes are TRBV10-3 and TRBJ2-3, with D maybe TRBD2 (5 bases). Germline V gene sequence: CDR1 ENHRY, CDR2 SYGVKD. The CDR3 has 13 residues. V was shortened by 3 bases and J by 4 bases, with 8 bases between the two germline ends.

This sequence joins TRBV7-2 and TRBJ2-7, with 8 nucleotides matching TRBD2. The CDR3 extends over 14 amino acids. The V and J ends lost 1 base and 7 bases, in that order; junction bases with no gene match: 6. The germline gives CDR1 SGHTA, CDR2 FQGNSA. CDR3 loop: CASSLVGRGEEQYF. Written as DNA, the CDR3 is TGTGCCAGCAGCTTAGTCGGGCGGGGGGAAGAGCAGTACTTC.

This sequence joins TRBV20-1 and TRBJ2-7; 14 bases line up with TRBD2. V lost 3 bases and J lost 4; bases outside the gene matches: 8. This CDR3 contains 16 residues. The germline gives CDR1 DFQATT, CDR2 SNEGSKA (reference sequence). This CDR3 is CSASSGLAGGTYEQYF. The CDR3 nucleotides read TGCAGTGCTAGTTCCGGACTAGCGGGGGGAACTTACGAGCAGTACTTC.

This clonotype was picked up a small number of times. This rearrangement joins TRBV5-1 to TRBJ2-7; 7 nucleotides agree with TRBD1. This CDR3 is built from 14 residues. Germline CDR1 and CDR2: SGHRS and YFSETQ. With V trimmed by 4 bases and J by 4 bases, 8 bases remained unmatched. CDR3 sequence: CASSTGQERYEQYF. DNA of the CDR3: TGCGCCAGCAGCACCGGACAGGAGCGGTACGAGCAGTACTTC.

This chain connects TRBV12-3 or TRBV12-4 to TRBJ1-2; possible D gene TRBD1, 5 bases. V was cut by 5 bases and J by 5 bases, with 21 bases left in between. This CDR3 spans 16 amino acids. The CDR3 protein is CASSTSLGGAFYGYTF. The CDR3 DNA sequence: TGTGCCAGCAGTACCAGCTTGGGCGGGGCATTTTATGGCTACACCTTC.

This clonotype came up a few times. In nucleotides, the CDR3 is TGCGCCAGCAGCCCGAGACAGGGGATTAACTATGGCTACACCTTC. Amino acid sequence: CASSPRQGINYGYTF. This sequence joins TRBV5-1 and TRBJ1-2, with 8 nucleotides matching TRBD1. There are 15 residues in the CDR3. J gave up 1 base and V 4 bases, and 6 bases lay outside the gene matches. CDR1 and CDR2 (germline): SGHRS, YFSETQ.

This clonotype has just a few counts. The chain carries TRBV20-1 and TRBJ2-7, with D tentatively TRBD1 (5 bases). CDR1 and CDR2 (germline): DFQATT, SNEGSKA (reference sequence). This CDR3 has 13 residues. V was pared by 3 bases and J by 1 base, with 10 bases between. CDR3 loop: CSARTDSSYEQYF. The CDR3 DNA reads TGCAGTGCTAGGACAGATTCATCCTACGAGCAGTACTTC.

This clonotype was recorded only once. This sequence joins TRBV7-9 and TRBJ2-7; TRBD1 or TRBD2 may be the D gene (6 bases each). The germline CDR1 and CDR2 sequences are SEHNR and FQNEAQ (reference sequence). V gave up 3 bases and J gave up 1 base, with 10 bases separating them. This CDR3 region has 14 residues. The CDR3 protein is CASSFTGASYEQYF. CDR3 coding DNA: TGTGCCAGCAGCTTTACGGGGGCTTCCTACGAGCAGTACTTC.

The chain couples TRBV5-1 to TRBJ2-1; TRBD2 matches 14 bases. Germline V gives CDR1 SGHRS, CDR2 YFSETQ. Losses at the gene ends were 6 bases for V and 4 bases for J; bases not matched to a gene: 12. This CDR3 has 18 amino acids. The CDR3 region has the DNA TGCGCCAGCAAACCGGGACTAGCGGGAGTGTTTGGGTACAATGAGCAGTTCTTC. It encodes CASKPGLAGVFGYNEQFF. The variable domain in full, completed from reference TRBV5-1 and TRBJ2-1, reads KAGVTQTPRYLIKTRGQQVTLSCSPISGHRSVSWYQQTPGQGLQFLFEYFSETQRNKGNFPGRFSGRQFSNSRSEMNVSTLELGDSALYLCASKPGLAGVFGYNEQFFGPGTRLTVL.

This clonotype occurred once. This chain connects TRBV5-5 to TRBJ2-7; 11 bases are shared with TRBD2. The CDR3 totals 16 residues. Germline CDR1 SGHKS, CDR2 YYEKEE (reference sequence). The J segment lost 3 bases and the V segment lost 4 bases, leaving 9 bases of the junction unmatched. Written as DNA, the CDR3 is TGTGCCAGCAGCGAAGCGACTAGCGGGATTTTCTACGAGCAGTACTTC. This translates into CASSEATSGIFYEQYF.

The chain carries TRBV7-3 and TRBJ2-1, with TRBD1 matching over 7 bases. The V segment lost 4 bases and the J segment 6 bases; nucleotides outside the gene matches: 9. The germline gives CDR1 SGHTA, CDR2 FQGTGA. This CDR3 is 15 amino acids long. The CDR3 region is CASSSSGRDSNEQFF. DNA of the CDR3: TGTGCCAGCAGCTCGTCAGGCCGGGACAGCAATGAGCAGTTCTTC.

The chain joins TRBV7-9 to TRBJ2-1; D possibly uses TRBD1 or TRBD2 (5 bases each). Germline V gene sequence: CDR1 SEHNR, CDR2 FQNEAQ (reference sequence). With 2 bases removed from V and 8 bases from J, the gap between germline ends came to 13 bases. The CDR3 contains 14 residues. The CDR3 region is CASSLMSQGDEQFF. CDR3 nucleotide sequence: TGTGCCAGCAGCTTAATGTCTCAGGGAGATGAGCAGTTCTTC.

This clonotype came up a few times. The CDR3 DNA reads as TGTGCCAGCAGCTTAGCTCAATTGGGTAACTATGGCTACACCTTC. It codes for CASSLAQLGNYGYTF. The gene calls are TRBV5-6 and TRBJ1-2; D not resolved. Germline V lookup: CDR1 SGHDT, CDR2 YYEEEE. With 2 bases removed from V and 1 base from J, the gap between germline ends came to 12 bases. The CDR3 has 15 residues.

The DNA of the CDR3 is TGCGCCAGCAGCTTCAAGCAAGAGACCCAGTACTTC. This gives the protein CASSFKQETQYF. This chain uses TRBV5-1 with TRBJ2-5; D is uncertain. Germline lookup yields CDR1 SGHRS and CDR2 YFSETQ. V was shortened by 2 bases and J by 2 bases, with 4 bases between the two germline ends. The CDR3 is made up of 12 amino acids.

This clonotype has at least ten counts. The chain links TRBV5-1 to TRBJ2-1; no firm D call. The V gene's germline CDR1 is SGHRS and CDR2 YFSETQ. Trimming removed 0 bases from V and 2 bases from J, with 6 bases in between. This CDR3 region has 14 residues. The CDR3 loop is CASSLGQTYNEQFF. The CDR3 nucleotides read TGCGCCAGCAGCTTGGGGCAGACCTACAATGAGCAGTTCTTC.

CDR3 residues: CASSQARGRETQYF. CDR3 bases: TGTGCCAGCAGCCAGGCTCGCGGGAGAGAGACCCAGTACTTC. The chain carries TRBV14 and TRBJ2-5; 7 bases match TRBD2. Looked up from germline, CDR1 is SGHDN and CDR2 is FVKESK. The V gene end was trimmed by 3 bases and the J gene end by 4 bases; junction bases not matched to a gene: 5. The CDR3 spans 14 residues.

This clonotype was picked up a small number of times. The chain is built from TRBV12-3 or TRBV12-4 and TRBJ1-5; D ambiguous. The CDR3 length is 14 residues. Trimming stripped 11 bases from V and 6 bases from J, with 20 bases between. CDR3 protein: CASTLSGISQPQHF. CDR3 coding DNA: TGTGCCTCCACCCTTAGTGGTATCAGTCAGCCCCAGCATTTT.

The chain is built from TRBV6-2 or TRBV6-3 and TRBJ2-4, with 9 bases lining up with TRBD1. Germline CDR1 is MNHEY and CDR2 is SVGEGT. The CDR3 loop spans 14 amino acids. V shed 4 bases, J shed 5 bases, and the junction held 3 bases outside the gene matches. DNA of the CDR3: TGTGCCAGCAGTTTTTGGGACAGGGAAAACATTCAGTACTTC. Its translation is CASSFWDRENIQYF.

The V and J genes are TRBV19 and TRBJ1-5, with D perhaps TRBD1 (5 bases). Germline lookup yields CDR1 LNHDA and CDR2 SQIVND (reference sequence). The CDR3 has 16 residues. Trimming shortened V by 2 bases and J by 5 bases, and 16 bases separated the two germline ends. In nucleotides, the CDR3 is TGTGCCAGTAGTATATATAGGCAGGGTCTAGATCAGCCCCAGCATTTT. Its translation: CASSIYRQGLDQPQHF.

The gene calls are TRBV29-1 and TRBJ2-7, with a weak D call TRBD1 (5 bases). Germline V gene sequence: CDR1 SQVTM, CDR2 ANQGSEA. The CDR3 extends over 13 amino acids. V was pared by 1 base and J by 5 bases, with 12 bases between. Here the CDR3 reads CSVEGPGLHEQYF. Here the CDR3 DNA reads TGCAGCGTTGAAGGTCCAGGGCTCCACGAGCAGTACTTC.

A few counts support this clonotype. This chain uses TRBV20-1 with TRBJ2-5, with 8 bases that match TRBD2. Looked up from germline, CDR1 is DFQATT and CDR2 is SNEGSKA (reference sequence). The CDR3 has 14 residues. V gave up 6 bases and J gave up 0 bases; unmatched junction bases: 6. Here the CDR3 DNA reads TGCAGTGCGGACGGGGGGGCGGACCAAGAGACCCAGTACTTC. It specifies CSADGGADQETQYF.

As regards this clonotype: The junction departs from the called germline gene at one end, perhaps through a read error. The chain is built from TRBV5-1 and TRBJ1-1; weak D call: TRBD1 (5 bases). Germline lookup yields CDR1 SGHRS and CDR2 YFSETQ. The CDR3 loop spans 16 amino acids. In DNA form, the CDR3 reads TGCGCCAGCAGTTTGGTCGTTCAGGGCGGGAACACTGAAGCTTTCTTT. This gives the protein CASSLVVQGGNTEAFF.